This T cell receptor beta chain was recovered during a study of cytomegalovirus exposure and HLA in healthy donors. Findings and caveats of the study: Near-uniform donor sequencing depth was presumed by presence/absence analyses.

Use of 60 Vbeta and 13 Jbeta primers characterized the PCR. Measured with immunoSEQ multiplex PCR; TCRdb has only the in-frame clones, and not every one. The sample has 90,000 to 110,000 clones; about 83% are singletons. Trimming pared 3 bases from V and 8 bases from J, leaving 7 bases between. The CDR3 length is 11 residues. Germline V gives CDR1 SEHNR, CDR2 FQNEAQ (reference sequence). As for this clone: Its antigen is not known.

This TCR derives from a man between 18 and 29 years old in good health and CMV-seronegative. Source material: PBMCs. This chain connects TRBV7-9 to TRBJ1-2; D not resolved. CDR3 nucleotides: TGTGCCAGCAGCTTTGGTAGCGGCTACACCTTC. Protein product: CASSFGSGYTF.